The 26 T cell receptor beta chains reported below all come from one sample, sequenced in a study of shared clonotypes between healthy human individuals. Clones were read by immunoSEQ multiplex PCR, and TCRdb kept only the in-frame ones, dropping some. The sample consists of hundreds of thousands of clones, approximately 96% of them appearing once. Naive-designated CD8 cells lacked CD45RO, were positively enriched for CCR7, and omitted terminally differentiated effector memory CD45RA+ cells. Material for sequencing was naive CD8+ T cells sorted from blood. The receptors shown here come from a woman aged 30 to 39 in good health.

The chain employs TRBV19 and TRBJ2-6, with D perhaps assigned TRBD1 or TRBD2 (7 bases each). The length of the CDR3 is 19 residues. Trimming left V 2 bases short and J 1 base short, with 18 bases between. CDR1 LNHDA and CDR2 SQIVND come from the germline V gene (reference sequence). CDR3 in amino acids: CASSIMGGTVGSGANVLTF. The CDR3 nucleotides read TGTGCCAGTAGTATAATGGGGGGGACAGTGGGATCTGGGGCCAACGTCCTGACTTTC.

The CDR3 loop reads CASSQDWGREEKLFF. The CDR3, as DNA: TGCGCCAGCAGCCAAGATTGGGGCAGAGAAGAAAAACTGTTTTTT. The J gene is TRBJ1-4, the V gene TRBV4-1; a weak D match, TRBD1 (5 bases). Germline V gives CDR1 MGHRA, CDR2 YSYEKL. This CDR3 is 15 amino acids long. V shed 0 bases and J shed 8 bases, with 13 bases lying between them.

This chain uses TRBV9 with TRBJ2-3, with 10 bases matching TRBD2. Trimming cost V 0 bases and J 3 bases; bases outside gene matches: 10. The length of the CDR3 is 18 residues. Germline V gives CDR1 SGDLS, CDR2 YYNGEE. CDR3 DNA: TGTGCCAGCAGCGTAGGGGCTAGCGGGAGAATGGGGACAGATACGCAGTATTTT. It codes for CASSVGASGRMGTDTQYF.

The rearrangement uses TRBV2 and TRBJ2-1; no reliable D call. The CDR3 is 11 residues long. Trimming stripped 8 bases from V and 8 bases from J, with 10 bases between. The germline gives CDR1 SNHLY, CDR2 FYNNEI. The CDR3 DNA sequence: TGTGCCAGCGGACCGTTGGATGAGCAGTTCTTC. Amino acid sequence: CASGPLDEQFF.

V is TRBV27 and J is TRBJ2-5; D unresolved. V was pared by 5 bases and J by 0 bases, with 10 bases between. The CDR3 runs 14 residues. The germline V gene encodes CDR1 MNHEY and CDR2 SMNVEV (reference sequence). The CDR3 coding sequence is TGTGCCAGCAGTACACTCCCGTACCAAGAGACCCAGTACTTC. This codes for CASSTLPYQETQYF.

This clone was observed a single time. The chain has TRBV11-2 and TRBJ2-5, with 7 positions matching TRBD2. TRBJ2-7 matches the DNA end more closely, so the J call is doubtful. This CDR3 comprises 15 residues. In germline, CDR1 is SGHAT, CDR2 FQNNGV. The CDR3 loop reads CASSFGGGPDYEQYF. In DNA, the CDR3 is TGTGCCAGCAGCTTTGGGGGAGGGCCAGACTACGAGCAGTACTTC.

This clone appeared once. This chain joins TRBV27 and TRBJ2-3, with 12 nucleotides matching TRBD1. Looked up from germline, CDR1 is MNHEY and CDR2 is SMNVEV (reference sequence). V lost 4 bases and J lost 7; bases outside the gene matches: 12. The length of the CDR3 is 17 residues. CDR3: CASSSRGTGGDGNTQYF. CDR3 bases: TGTGCCAGCAGTTCAAGAGGGACAGGGGGCGATGGGAATACGCAGTATTTT.

The genes are TRBV2 and TRBJ1-6; possible D gene TRBD1, 5 bases. From germline, CDR1 is SNHLY and CDR2 FYNNEI. This CDR3 has 15 residues. Trimming took off 4 bases at V and 3 bases at J, with 10 bases between the two ends. The CDR3 here is CASSGGRDYNSPLHF. CDR3 DNA sequence: TGTGCCAGCAGTGGTGGCAGGGACTATAATTCACCCCTCCACTTT.

The chain links TRBV11-2 to TRBJ1-2, with D uncertain. Between the trimmed V and J ends, which lost 4 bases and 7 bases, there was a span of 13 bases. Germline CDR1 SGHAT, CDR2 FQNNGV. The CDR3 extends over 13 amino acids. The chain's CDR3 is CASSSRRGGGYTF. CDR3 nucleotide sequence: TGTGCCAGCAGCTCACGTCGAGGTGGTGGCTACACCTTC. The entire variable domain, with the rest obtained from reference TRBV11-2 and TRBJ1-2, is as follows: EAGVAQSPRYKIIEKRQSVAFWCNPISGHATLYWYQQILGQGPKLLIQFQNNGVVDDSQLPKDRFSAERLKGVDSTLKIQPAKLEDSAVYLCASSSRRGGGYTFGSGTRLTVV.

The chain carries TRBV5-6 and TRBJ2-7; 10 bases fit TRBD2. The CDR3 length is 14 residues. CDR1 is SGHDT, CDR2 YYEEEE, per germline. The V and J ends lost 2 bases and 6 bases, in that order; junction bases with no gene match: 5. This CDR3 is CASSFLAGVSEQYF. The CDR3 coding sequence is TGTGCCAGCAGCTTTCTAGCGGGAGTGTCCGAGCAGTACTTC.

V is TRBV6-5 and J is TRBJ2-2; no clear D. Germline assignment: CDR1 MNHEY and CDR2 SVGAGI. The V and J ends lost 8 bases and 0 bases respectively, with 4 bases between them. This CDR3 region has 12 residues. In DNA, the CDR3 is TGTGCCAGCCGATCGAACACCGGGGAGCTGTTTTTT. This gives the protein CASRSNTGELFF.

This chain uses TRBV27 with TRBJ1-5, with 12 positions matching TRBD1. The CDR3 runs 15 residues. The trim removed 2 bases at V and 6 bases at J, leaving 2 bases unmatched. The germline V gene encodes CDR1 MNHEY and CDR2 SMNVEV (reference sequence). The CDR3 DNA reads TGTGCCAGCAGTTTAGGGACAGGGGGCTCTCAGCCCCAGCATTTT. Translated: CASSLGTGGSQPQHF.

Here the CDR3 reads CSALHNPNNEQFF. The CDR3 coding sequence is TGCAGCGCCCTGCACAATCCTAACAATGAGCAGTTCTTC. The rearrangement uses TRBV29-1 and TRBJ2-1; no reliable D call. The germline V gene encodes CDR1 SQVTM and CDR2 ANQGSEA. The CDR3 contains 13 residues. Between the trimmed V and J ends, which lost 7 bases and 5 bases, there was a span of 15 bases.

V usage is TRBV28 and J usage is TRBJ2-7; 9 nucleotides match TRBD2. The V gene end was trimmed by 4 bases and the J gene end by 3 bases; junction bases not matched to a gene: 10. CDR3 length: 16 residues. The germline V gene has CDR1 MDHEN and CDR2 SYDVKM. The CDR3 DNA reads as TGTGCCAGCAGTTCCGAGCGGGAGGCTTGGAACTACGAGCAGTACTTC. Translation: CASSSEREAWNYEQYF.

For this clone: Other DNA sequences in the sample encode the same CDR3. The V gene is TRBV27, the J gene TRBJ2-7; TRBD2 agrees at 10 bases. Germline values: CDR1 MNHEY, CDR2 SMNVEV (reference sequence). The CDR3 is made up of 14 amino acids. The J segment lost 3 bases and the V segment lost 5 bases, leaving 4 bases of the junction unmatched. The DNA of the CDR3 is TGTGCCAGCAGTAGGCTAGCGGGAGACTACGAGCAGTACTTC. Its translation: CASSRLAGDYEQYF.

This clone has just one count. V usage is TRBV27 and J usage is TRBJ1-5, with D perhaps matching TRBD1 (6 bases). Germline values: CDR1 MNHEY, CDR2 SMNVEV (reference sequence). V was pared by 1 base and J by 3 bases, with 13 bases between. CDR3 length equals 16 residues. The CDR3 DNA reads as TGTGCCAGCAGTTTATATCCAGGGGACATCAATCAGCCCCAGCATTTT. Its protein is CASSLYPGDINQPQHF.

The J gene is TRBJ2-5, the V gene TRBV29-1, with TRBD1 identical over 9 bases. The assigned J gene may be wrong: the sequence end matches TRBJ2-7 better. The length of the CDR3 is 12 residues. Germline V gene sequence: CDR1 SQVTM, CDR2 ANQGSEA. The DNA of the CDR3 is TGCAGCGTTAGGACAGGGGATAGCGAGCAGTACTTC. Translating it yields CSVRTGDSEQYF.

The rearrangement links TRBV10-2 to TRBJ2-2, with D perhaps matching TRBD1 (5 bases). Germline CDR1 WSHSY, CDR2 SAAADI. The CDR3 contains 14 residues. Trimming took 8 bases from V and 3 from J, leaving 13 bases between them. The CDR3: CASLGVGDTGELFF. The CDR3 nucleotides are TGCGCCAGCCTTGGGGTAGGGGACACCGGGGAGCTGTTTTTT.

V gene TRBV29-1 combines with J gene TRBJ1-1, with D possibly matching TRBD1 (6 bases). Trimming left V 6 bases short and J 10 bases short, with 6 bases between. This CDR3 has 8 amino acids. The V gene's germline CDR1 is SQVTM and CDR2 ANQGSEA. The CDR3 DNA follows: TGCAGCGTGGACAGAGCTTTCTTT. Translating gives CSVDRAFF.

This chain links TRBV11-2 with TRBJ1-4; tentatively, D is TRBD1 (5 bases). With 4 bases removed from V and 7 bases from J, the gap between germline ends came to 16 bases. CDR3 length: 15 residues. Germline V lookup: CDR1 SGHAT, CDR2 FQNNGV. For the CDR3, the DNA is TGTGCCAGCAGCTCCTTCCCGGCGGGGGTTGAAAAACTGTTTTTT. Translating it yields CASSSFPAGVEKLFF.

V gene TRBV5-1 combines with J gene TRBJ2-7; D unclear. In germline, CDR1 is SGHRS, CDR2 YFSETQ. CDR3 length: 13 residues. Between the trimmed V and J ends, which lost 0 bases and 7 bases, there was a span of 11 bases. The CDR3: CASSLGPGGEQYF. CDR3 in DNA: TGCGCCAGCAGCTTGGGACCTGGTGGGGAGCAGTACTTC. The full variable domain, rest sourced from reference TRBV5-1 and TRBJ2-7, is KAGVTQTPRYLIKTRGQQVTLSCSPISGHRSVSWYQQTPGQGLQFLFEYFSETQRNKGNFPGRFSGRQFSNSRSEMNVSTLELGDSALYLCASSLGPGGEQYFGPGTRLTVT.

The chain has TRBV28 and TRBJ2-1, with D possibly TRBD1 on 8 matching bases. Trimming left V 7 bases short and J 7 bases short, with 14 bases between. The CDR3 contains 13 residues. Germline V gene data show CDR1 as MDHEN and CDR2 as SYDVKM. The DNA of the CDR3 is TGTGCCAGCACGACAGGGGAGGGGAATGAGCAGTTCTTC. Translation gives CASTTGEGNEQFF.

V usage is TRBV30 and J usage is TRBJ2-3; D assignment may be TRBD1 or TRBD2 (5 bases each). V dropped 2 bases and J dropped 3 bases, with 18 bases sitting between them. This CDR3 has 16 amino acids. CDR1 and CDR2 (germline): GTSNPN, SVGIG (reference sequence). CDR3 sequence: CAWSPTVGDRTDTQYF. The DNA of the CDR3 is TGTGCCTGGAGTCCTACGGTGGGGGACCGGACAGATACGCAGTATTTT.

The rearrangement uses TRBV19 and TRBJ1-1; D is uncertain. The V end was cut by 7 bases, the J end by 4 bases, with 16 bases between. Germline V gene data show CDR1 as LNHDA and CDR2 as SQIVND (reference sequence). This CDR3 is 14 amino acids long. In DNA, the CDR3 is TGTGCCAGTACCCTCAGGAGTTTGGGCACTGAAGCTTTCTTT. Its translation: CASTLRSLGTEAFF.

The V and J genes are TRBV25-1 and TRBJ2-5; D gene ambiguous. The DNA end favors TRBJ2-7, so the J call may be wrong. The CDR3 is made up of 14 amino acids. Germline V gene sequence: CDR1 MGHDK, CDR2 SYGVNS. The CDR3 DNA reads TGTGCCAGCAGTGAAATCGGCACCTCCTACGAGCAGTACTTC. Translated: CASSEIGTSYEQYF.

This sequence joins TRBV28 and TRBJ2-1; D gene uncertain. Germline lookup yields CDR1 MDHEN and CDR2 SYDVKM. CDR3 length: 14 amino acids. Trimming removed 6 bases from V and 5 bases from J, with 14 bases in between. The CDR3, as DNA: TGTGCCAGCAGGTGGGCAGAGGAACACAATGAGCAGTTCTTC. This codes for CASRWAEEHNEQFF.